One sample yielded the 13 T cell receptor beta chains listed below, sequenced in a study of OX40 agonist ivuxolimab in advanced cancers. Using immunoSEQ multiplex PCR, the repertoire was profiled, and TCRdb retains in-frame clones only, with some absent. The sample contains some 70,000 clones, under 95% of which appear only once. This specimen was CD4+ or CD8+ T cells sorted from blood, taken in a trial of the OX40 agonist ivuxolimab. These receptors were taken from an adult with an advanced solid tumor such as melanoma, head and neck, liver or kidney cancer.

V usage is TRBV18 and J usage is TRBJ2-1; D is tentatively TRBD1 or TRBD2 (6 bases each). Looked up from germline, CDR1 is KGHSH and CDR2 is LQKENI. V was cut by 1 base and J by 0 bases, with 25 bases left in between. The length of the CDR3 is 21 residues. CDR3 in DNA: TGTGCCAGCTCACCACGGAAGGGGGGAGGAATCAGGGAAAGCTCCTACAATGAGCAGTTCTTC. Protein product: CASSPRKGGGIRESSYNEQFF.

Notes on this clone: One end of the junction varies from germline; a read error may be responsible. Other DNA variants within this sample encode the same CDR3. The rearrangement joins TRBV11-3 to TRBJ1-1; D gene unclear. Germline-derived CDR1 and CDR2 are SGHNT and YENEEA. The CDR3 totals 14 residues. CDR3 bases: TGTGCCAGCAGTTTAGACTGGGGTAACACTGAAGCTTTCTTT. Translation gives CASSLDWGNTEAFF. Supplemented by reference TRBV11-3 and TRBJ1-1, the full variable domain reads EAGVVQSPRYKIIEKKQPVAFWCNPISGHNTLYWYLQNLGQGPELLIRYENEEAVDDSQLPKDRFSAERLKGVDSTLKIQPAELGDSAVYLCASSLDWGNTEAFFGQGTRLTVV.

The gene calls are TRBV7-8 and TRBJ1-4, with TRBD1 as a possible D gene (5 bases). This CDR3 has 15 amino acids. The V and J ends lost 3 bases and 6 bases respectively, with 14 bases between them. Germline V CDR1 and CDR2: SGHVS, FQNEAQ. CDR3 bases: TGTGCCAGCAGCTTCTTAACGGGGACCTATGAAAAACTGTTTTTT. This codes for CASSFLTGTYEKLFF.

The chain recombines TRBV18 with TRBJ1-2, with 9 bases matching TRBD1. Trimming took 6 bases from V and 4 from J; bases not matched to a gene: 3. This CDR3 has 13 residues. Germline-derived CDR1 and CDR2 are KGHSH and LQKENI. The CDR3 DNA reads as TGTGCCAGCTCGCCGGACAGGGGCTATGGCTACACCTTC. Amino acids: CASSPDRGYGYTF. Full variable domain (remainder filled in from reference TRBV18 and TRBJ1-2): NAGVMQNPRHLVRRRGQEARLRCSPMKGHSHVYWYRQLPEEGLKFMVYLQKENIIDESGMPKERFSAEFPKEGPSILRIQQVVRGDSAAYFCASSPDRGYGYTFGSGTRLTVV.

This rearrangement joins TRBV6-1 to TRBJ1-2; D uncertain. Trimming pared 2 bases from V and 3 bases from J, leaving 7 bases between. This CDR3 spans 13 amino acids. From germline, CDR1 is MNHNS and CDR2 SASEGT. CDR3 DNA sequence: TGTGCCAGCAGTGAATATGGCTACTATGGCTACACCTTC. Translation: CASSEYGYYGYTF.

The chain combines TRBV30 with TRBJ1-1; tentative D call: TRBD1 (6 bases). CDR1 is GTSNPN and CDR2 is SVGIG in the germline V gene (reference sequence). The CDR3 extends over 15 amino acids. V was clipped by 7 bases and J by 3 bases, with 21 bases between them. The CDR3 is CASTPRTDLYTEAFF. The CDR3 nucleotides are TGTGCCTCGACGCCCCGGACAGATCTATACACTGAAGCTTTCTTT.

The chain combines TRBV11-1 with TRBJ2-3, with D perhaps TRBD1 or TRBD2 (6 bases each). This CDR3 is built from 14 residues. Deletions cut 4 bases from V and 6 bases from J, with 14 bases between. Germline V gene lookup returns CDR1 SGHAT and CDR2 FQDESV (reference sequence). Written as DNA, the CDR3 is TGTGCCAGCAGCTCATACGGGGGCGAGGATACGCAGTATTTT. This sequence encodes CASSSYGGEDTQYF. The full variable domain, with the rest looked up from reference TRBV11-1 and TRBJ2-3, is EAEVAQSPRYKITEKSQAVAFWCDPISGHATLYWYRQILGQGPELLVQFQDESVVDDSQLPKDRFSAERLKGVDSTLKIQPAELGDSAMYLCASSSYGGEDTQYFGPGTRLTVL.

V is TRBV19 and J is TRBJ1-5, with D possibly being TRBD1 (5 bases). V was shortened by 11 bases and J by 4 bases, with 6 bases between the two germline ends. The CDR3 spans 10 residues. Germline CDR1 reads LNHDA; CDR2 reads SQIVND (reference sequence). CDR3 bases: TGTGCCGGGGGGAATCAGCCCCAGCATTTT. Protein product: CAGGNQPQHF.

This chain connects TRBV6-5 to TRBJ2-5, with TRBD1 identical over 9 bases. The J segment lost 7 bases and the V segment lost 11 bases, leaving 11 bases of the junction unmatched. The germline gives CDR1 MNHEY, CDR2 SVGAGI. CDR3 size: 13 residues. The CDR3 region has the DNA TGTGCCTCGTCCCGGGACAGGGCTGGGACCCAGTACTTC. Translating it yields CASSRDRAGTQYF.

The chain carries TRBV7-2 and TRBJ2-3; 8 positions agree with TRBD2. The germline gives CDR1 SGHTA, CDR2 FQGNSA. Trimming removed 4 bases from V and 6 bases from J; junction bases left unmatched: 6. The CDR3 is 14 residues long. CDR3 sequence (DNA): TGTGCCAGCAGCTCGGGACTAGTATCGGATACGCAGTATTTT. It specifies CASSSGLVSDTQYF.

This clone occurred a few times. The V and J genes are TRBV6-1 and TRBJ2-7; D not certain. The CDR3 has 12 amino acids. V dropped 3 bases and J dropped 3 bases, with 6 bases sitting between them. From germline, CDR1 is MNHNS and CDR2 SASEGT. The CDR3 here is CASSDRIYEQYF. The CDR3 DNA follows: TGTGCCAGCAGTGACAGGATCTACGAGCAGTACTTC.

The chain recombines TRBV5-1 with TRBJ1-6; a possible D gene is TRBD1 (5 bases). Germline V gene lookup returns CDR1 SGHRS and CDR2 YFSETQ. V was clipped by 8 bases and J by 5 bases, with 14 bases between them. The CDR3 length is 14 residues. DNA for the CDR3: TGCGCCAGTCAAGACAGAGAACATAATTCACCCCTCCACTTT. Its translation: CASQDREHNSPLHF.

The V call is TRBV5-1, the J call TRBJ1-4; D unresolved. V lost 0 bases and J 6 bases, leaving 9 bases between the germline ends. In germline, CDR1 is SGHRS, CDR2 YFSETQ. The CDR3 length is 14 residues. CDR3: CASSLGRSDEKLFF. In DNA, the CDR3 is TGCGCCAGCAGCTTGGGGAGGTCGGATGAAAAACTGTTTTTT. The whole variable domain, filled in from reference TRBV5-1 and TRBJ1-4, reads KAGVTQTPRYLIKTRGQQVTLSCSPISGHRSVSWYQQTPGQGLQFLFEYFSETQRNKGNFPGRFSGRQFSNSRSEMNVSTLELGDSALYLCASSLGRSDEKLFFGSGTQLSVL.